The TCR beta chain described here comes from a study of human T cells and chemical hapten exposure. The V and J ends lost 0 bases and 0 bases respectively, with 7 bases between them. This CDR3 has 16 residues. Germline CDR1 SGHRS, CDR2 YFSETQ. As regards this clonotype: Antigen: not known.

Described time point: pre-sensitization, week 0. Treatment defined: therapeutic diphenylcyclopropenone sensitization with weekly scalp DPC. General observations from the study: Having alopecia, the donors may differ immunologically from healthy people.

TCRdb re-called the RACE reads through MiXCR, storing one row per CDR3 protein. The table records over 300,000 distinct CDR3 sequences, 4.5% to 6% of them present only once. The source was whole blood, collected in connection with sensitization to the hapten diphenylcyclopropenone (DPC). This TCR was sampled from a woman between 45 and 65 years old with alopecia areata. Some clones in this sample may be carry-over from other donors' samples. This chain connects TRBV5-1 to TRBJ2-6; D not resolved. The CDR3 is CASSLAIFSGANVLTF. The DNA of the CDR3 is TGCGCCAGCAGCTTGGCGATTTTCTCTGGGGCCAACGTCCTGACTTTC. Supplemented by reference TRBV5-1 and TRBJ2-6, the full variable domain reads KAGVTQTPRYLIKTRGQQVTLSCSPISGHRSVSWYQQTPGQGLQFLFEYFSETQRNKGNFPGRFSGRQFSNSRSEMNVSTLELGDSALYLCASSLAIFSGANVLTFGAGSRLTVL.